A few counts support the clone carrying this TCR beta chain. The entry originates in a study of blood T cells in healthy people across ages. It was with a sample-barcoded 5' primer and a J-beta primer mix that a second PCR of roughly 7 to 12 cycles was run. Each CDR3 protein is one row after TCRdb ran MiXCR on the 5' RACE reads. The sample has 1.8 million or so distinct CDR3 sequences; roughly two fifths are singletons. The sequenced sample consisted of blood. This TCR derives from a human donor in good health.

This CDR3 reads CASSRQTGNTEAFF. DNA for the CDR3: TGTGCCAGCAGCCGACAGACAGGGAACACTGAAGCTTTCTTT. V and J are TRBV3-1 and TRBJ1-1; a weak D match, TRBD1 (6 bases). The CDR3 is 14 residues long. The V end lost 4 bases, the J end lost 1 base, and 10 bases lay between the germline ends. Germline V gives CDR1 LGHDT, CDR2 YNNKEL (reference sequence).